This section outlines one T cell receptor (beta chain) sequence together with its context. This specimen comes from a study of shared clonotypes between healthy human individuals. The CDR3 is 15 amino acids. Germline values: CDR1 SGHVS, CDR2 FQNEAQ. V dropped 5 bases and J dropped 4 bases, with 17 bases sitting between them. Over several immunoSEQ plates, each subset's genomic DNA was distributed in even portions. Authors' methods: As immunoSEQ supplied junction-only sequences (without quality scores), filtering differed. TCRdb keeps only in-frame clones here, not all; method: immunoSEQ multiplex PCR. That table gives V, J and clone size, and the DNA gave D and trimming. The table shows roughly 680,000 clones, with over 60% occurring only once.

This rearrangement joins TRBV7-8 to TRBJ1-2; weak D call: TRBD1 (5 bases). The sample consisted of memory CD4+ T cells sorted from blood. As to subset: CD45RA-negative fraction. The receptor comes from a woman aged 30 to 39 in good health. In nucleotides, the CDR3 is TGTGCCAGCAGCCTACAGGCGACAGCTTTCTATGGCTACACCTTC. Encoded protein: CASSLQATAFYGYTF.